The sequence of this TCR beta chain was determined in a study of tumor-infiltrating lymphocytes in oesophageal squamous cell carcinoma. CDR3 length: 14 residues. CDR1 is MRHNA, CDR2 SNTAGT, per germline. V was cut by 8 bases and J by 4 bases, with 14 bases left in between. TCRdb reanalysed the PCR reads using MiXCR and keeps one entry per CDR3 protein. The sample contains some 10,000 distinct CDR3 sequences, approximately 58% of which appear only once. The source is a female donor with esophageal squamous cell carcinoma. The genes are TRBV6-4 and TRBJ2-2; D not resolved. The specimen was esophageal tumor tissue. CDR3 residues: CASRLEASTGELFF. DNA for the CDR3: TGTGCCAGCCGGCTAGAGGCCTCCACCGGGGAGCTGTTTTTT.